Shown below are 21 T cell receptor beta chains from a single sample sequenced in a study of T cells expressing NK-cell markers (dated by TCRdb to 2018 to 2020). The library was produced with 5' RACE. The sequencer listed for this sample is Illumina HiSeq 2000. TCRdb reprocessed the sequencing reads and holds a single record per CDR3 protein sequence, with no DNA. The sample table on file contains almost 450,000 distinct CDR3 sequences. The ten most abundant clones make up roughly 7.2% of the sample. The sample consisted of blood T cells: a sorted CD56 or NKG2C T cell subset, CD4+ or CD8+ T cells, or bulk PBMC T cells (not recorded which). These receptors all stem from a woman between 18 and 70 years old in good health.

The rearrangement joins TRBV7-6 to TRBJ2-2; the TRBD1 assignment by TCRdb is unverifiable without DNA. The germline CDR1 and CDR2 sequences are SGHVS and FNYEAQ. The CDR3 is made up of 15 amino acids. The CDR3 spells CASSPGTGGPRELFF.

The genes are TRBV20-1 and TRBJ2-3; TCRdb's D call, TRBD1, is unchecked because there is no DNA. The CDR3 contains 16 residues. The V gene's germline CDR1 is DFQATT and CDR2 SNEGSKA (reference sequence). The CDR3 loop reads CSAPRGARPSTDTQYF.

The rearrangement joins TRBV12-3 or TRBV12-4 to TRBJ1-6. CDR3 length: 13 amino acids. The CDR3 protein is CATRGPYNSPLHF.

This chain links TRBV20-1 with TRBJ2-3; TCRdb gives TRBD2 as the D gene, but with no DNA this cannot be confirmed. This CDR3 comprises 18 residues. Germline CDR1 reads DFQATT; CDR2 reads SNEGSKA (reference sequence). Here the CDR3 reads CSAAHPEGPITSTDTQYF.

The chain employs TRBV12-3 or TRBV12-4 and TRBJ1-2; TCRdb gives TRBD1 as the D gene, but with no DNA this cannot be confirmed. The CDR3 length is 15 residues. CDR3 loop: CASTPRTGSNSGYTF.

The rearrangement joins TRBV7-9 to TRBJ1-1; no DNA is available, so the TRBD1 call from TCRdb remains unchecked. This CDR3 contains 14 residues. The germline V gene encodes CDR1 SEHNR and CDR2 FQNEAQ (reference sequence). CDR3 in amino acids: CASSLGRGLTEAFF.

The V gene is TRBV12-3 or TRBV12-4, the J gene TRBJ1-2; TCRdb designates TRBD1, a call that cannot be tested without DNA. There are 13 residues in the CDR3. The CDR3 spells CASSVGQGYGYTF.

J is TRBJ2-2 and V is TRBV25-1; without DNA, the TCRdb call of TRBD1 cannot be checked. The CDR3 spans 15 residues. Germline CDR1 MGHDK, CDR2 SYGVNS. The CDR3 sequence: CASRADRVNTGELFF.

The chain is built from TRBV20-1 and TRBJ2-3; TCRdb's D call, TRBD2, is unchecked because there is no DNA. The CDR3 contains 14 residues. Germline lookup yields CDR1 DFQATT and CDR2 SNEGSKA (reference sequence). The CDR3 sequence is CSADSGGAPDTQYF.

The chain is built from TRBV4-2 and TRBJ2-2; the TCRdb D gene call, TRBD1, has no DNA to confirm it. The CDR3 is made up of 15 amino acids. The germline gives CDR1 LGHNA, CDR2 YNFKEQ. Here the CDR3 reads CASSPPADGTGELFF.

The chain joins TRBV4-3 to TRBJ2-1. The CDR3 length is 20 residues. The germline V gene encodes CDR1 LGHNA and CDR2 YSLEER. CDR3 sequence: CASSQDLGGVAGVPYNEQFF.

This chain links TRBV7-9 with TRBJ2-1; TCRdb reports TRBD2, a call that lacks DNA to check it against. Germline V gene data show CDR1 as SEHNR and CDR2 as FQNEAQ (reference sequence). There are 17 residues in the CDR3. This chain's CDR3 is CASSSSAGGPSYNEQFF.

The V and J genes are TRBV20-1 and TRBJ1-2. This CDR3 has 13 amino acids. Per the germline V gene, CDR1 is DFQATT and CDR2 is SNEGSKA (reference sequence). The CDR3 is CICRPTANYGYTF.

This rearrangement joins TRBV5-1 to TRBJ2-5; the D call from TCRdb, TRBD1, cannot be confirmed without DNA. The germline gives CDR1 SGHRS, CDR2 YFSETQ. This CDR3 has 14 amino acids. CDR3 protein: CASMPTVKQETQYF.

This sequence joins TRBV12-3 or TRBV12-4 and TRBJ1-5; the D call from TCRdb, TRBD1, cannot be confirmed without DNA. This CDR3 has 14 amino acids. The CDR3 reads CASSRDNSNQPQHF.

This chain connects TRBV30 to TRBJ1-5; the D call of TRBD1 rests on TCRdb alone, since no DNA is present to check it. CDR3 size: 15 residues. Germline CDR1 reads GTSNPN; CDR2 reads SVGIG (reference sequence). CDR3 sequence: CAWRAQGYSNQPQHF.

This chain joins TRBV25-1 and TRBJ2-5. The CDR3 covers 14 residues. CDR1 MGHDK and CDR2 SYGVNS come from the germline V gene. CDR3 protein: CASSDGRRQETQYF. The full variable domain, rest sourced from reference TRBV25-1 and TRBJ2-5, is EADIYQTPRYLVIGTGKKITLECSQTMGHDKMYWYQQDPGMELHLIHYSYGVNSTEKGDLSSESTVSRIRTEHFPLTLESARPSHTSQYLCASSDGRRQETQYFGPGTRLLVL.

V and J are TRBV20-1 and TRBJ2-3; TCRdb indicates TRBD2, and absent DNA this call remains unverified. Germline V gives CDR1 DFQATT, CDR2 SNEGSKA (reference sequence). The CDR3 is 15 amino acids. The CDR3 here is CSTDALAGSTDTQYF.

The CDR3 loop is CASSHPGGNEKLFF. This chain links TRBV4-2 with TRBJ1-4; TCRdb proposes TRBD1, but this gene call is untestable without DNA. The V gene's germline CDR1 is LGHNA and CDR2 YNFKEQ. The CDR3 is made up of 14 amino acids.

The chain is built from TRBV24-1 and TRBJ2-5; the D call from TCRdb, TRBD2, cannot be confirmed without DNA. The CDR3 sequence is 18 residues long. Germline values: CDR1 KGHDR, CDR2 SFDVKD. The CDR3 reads CATSEPVWQERGFGTQYF.

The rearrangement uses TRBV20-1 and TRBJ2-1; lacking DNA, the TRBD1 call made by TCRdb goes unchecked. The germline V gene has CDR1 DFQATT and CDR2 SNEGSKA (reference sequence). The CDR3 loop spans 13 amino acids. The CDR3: CSARRGAYNEQFF.